This entry lists 15 T cell receptor beta chains sequenced from one sample in a study of sequential checkpoint blockade in melanoma (dated by TCRdb to 2018 to 2020). Libraries were constructed by the immunoSEQ multiplex PCR assay. TCRdb holds this immuneACCESS table with in-frame rearrangements only. Some clones are missing; in checked studies, unresolved V genes explain under half, and the rest has no known cause. Counted in this sample were 15,000 to 20,000 clones; around 70% of them appeared once. The top ten clonotypes cover roughly 33% of the sample. The sample's treatment or condition label, in plain terms: randomized to nivolumab then ipilimumab (arm A) or the reverse (arm B). The specimen comprised CD8+ T cells sorted from blood (inferred from file names), sampled from a patient given nivolumab and ipilimumab in sequence. These receptors were collected from a human donor with melanoma.

J is TRBJ2-7 and V is TRBV30, with 7 bases matching TRBD2. Germline trimming cut 4 bases from V and 6 bases from J; bases unmatched to any gene: 9. This CDR3 spans 13 amino acids. Germline CDR1 reads GTSNPN; CDR2 reads SVGIG (reference sequence). The DNA of the CDR3 is TGTGCCTGGAACATAGCGGGTGTTGTCGAGCAGTACTTC. As protein: CAWNIAGVVEQYF.

This chain links TRBV7-8 with TRBJ2-5; TRBD2 agrees at 12 bases. The DNA end favors TRBJ2-7, so the J call may be wrong. This CDR3 region has 16 residues. Germline values: CDR1 SGHVS, CDR2 FQNEAQ. CDR3 sequence reads: CASSLGASGGAYEQYF. DNA of the CDR3: TGTGCCAGCAGCTTAGGGGCTAGCGGGGGGGCCTACGAGCAGTACTTC.

This clone occurred a few times. The V gene is TRBV5-1, the J gene TRBJ1-2, with D perhaps matching TRBD1 (5 bases). V dropped 5 bases and J dropped 6 bases, with 20 bases sitting between them. The CDR3 has 15 residues. Germline loops: CDR1 SGHRS, CDR2 YFSETQ. The CDR3 spells CASSWPRGGEDGYTF. The CDR3 nucleotides are TGCGCCAGCAGTTGGCCGCGGGGGGGGGAAGATGGCTACACCTTC.

This chain connects TRBV27 to TRBJ1-6; possible D gene TRBD1, 5 bases. The CDR3 contains 15 residues. V lost 6 bases and J lost 9, with 18 bases in between. CDR1 is MNHEY and CDR2 is SMNVEV in the germline V gene (reference sequence). The CDR3 DNA is TGTGCCAGCAGAGAACTCAGGGTTTTGGTTTCACCCCTCCACTTT. It is translated as CASRELRVLVSPLHF.

The table lists this clone with a count of one. The gene calls are TRBV11-2 and TRBJ2-5; 11 bases are a match to TRBD1. Matching the DNA end better, TRBJ2-7 makes the J call doubtful. Germline CDR1 reads SGHAT; CDR2 reads FQNNGV. The CDR3 has 14 amino acids. CDR3 loop: CASSSGQGAYEQYF. The CDR3 nucleotides are TGTGCCAGCAGCTCGGGACAGGGGGCCTACGAGCAGTACTTC.

The rearrangement joins TRBV9 to TRBJ2-3; D gene uncertain. V was trimmed by 0 bases and J by 7 bases, leaving 18 bases between them. Germline V gives CDR1 SGDLS, CDR2 YYNGEE. There are 16 residues in the CDR3. In nucleotides, the CDR3 is TGTGCCAGCAGCGTAGTGGAGTCCAGCGACTTGAATACGCAGTATTTT. Its protein product is CASSVVESSDLNTQYF. Together with reference TRBV9 and TRBJ2-3, the CDR3 gives the full variable domain: DSGVTQTPKHLITATGQRVTLRCSPRSGDLSVYWYQQSLDQGLQFLIQYYNGEERAKGNILERFSAQQFPDLHSELNLSSLELGDSALYFCASSVVESSDLNTQYFGPGTRLTVL.

This clone has a handful of counts. The V and J genes are TRBV7-9 and TRBJ1-4; the match to TRBD1 covers 8 bases. The CDR3 sequence is 18 residues long. The V and J ends lost 3 bases and 3 bases, in that order; junction bases with no gene match: 12. In germline, CDR1 is SEHNR, CDR2 FQNEAQ (reference sequence). The CDR3 protein is CASSFAGTGYLPNEKLFF. In nucleotides, the CDR3 is TGTGCCAGCAGCTTTGCCGGGACAGGTTACCTTCCTAATGAAAAACTGTTTTTT.

This chain joins TRBV4-1 and TRBJ1-1, with D possibly matching TRBD1 (6 bases). V shed 1 base and J shed 5 bases, with 8 bases lying between them. CDR1 and CDR2 (germline): MGHRA, YSYEKL. CDR3 size: 13 residues. CDR3: CASSQGGRTEAFF. Written as DNA, the CDR3 is TGCGCCAGCAGCCAAGGGGGGCGAACTGAAGCTTTCTTT.

A few counts support this clone. Additional DNA sequences in this sample encode the identical CDR3. CDR3 region: CASSQGLSYEQYF. In nucleotides, the CDR3 is TGCGCCAGCAGCCAAGGGCTCTCCTACGAGCAGTACTTC. The chain carries TRBV4-1 and TRBJ2-7; D ambiguous. The CDR3 spans 13 residues. The germline gives CDR1 MGHRA, CDR2 YSYEKL. V lost 1 base and J 0 bases, leaving 4 bases between the germline ends.

The rearrangement links TRBV5-1 to TRBJ1-6; 7 bases are shared with TRBD1. The length of the CDR3 is 16 residues. The germline CDR1 and CDR2 sequences are SGHRS and YFSETQ. V dropped 2 bases and J dropped 5; count of bases not matched to a gene: 7. The chain's CDR3 is CASSFLWDSNNSPLHF. CDR3 nucleotide sequence: TGCGCCAGCAGCTTTCTCTGGGACAGTAATAATTCACCCCTCCACTTT.

CDR3 sequence reads: CASSFSGLTDTQYF. Written as DNA, the CDR3 is TGTGCCAGCAGTTTTAGCGGGCTCACAGATACGCAGTATTTT. The rearrangement uses TRBV27 and TRBJ2-3, with TRBD2 identical over 7 bases. V shed 3 bases, J shed 2 bases, and the junction held 2 bases outside the gene matches. Germline V CDR1 and CDR2: MNHEY, SMNVEV (reference sequence). This CDR3 spans 14 amino acids.

This clone came up once. This chain uses TRBV6-6 with TRBJ2-7; 9 nucleotides match TRBD1. V shed 4 bases and J 0 bases; nucleotides not matched to a gene: 4. The CDR3 extends over 15 amino acids. CDR1 is MNHNY, CDR2 SVGAGI, per germline (reference sequence). Here the CDR3 DNA reads TGTGCCAGCAGTTTGGGACAGGGCCTCTCCTACGAGCAGTACTTC. It translates to CASSLGQGLSYEQYF.

The chain has TRBV7-9 and TRBJ2-3, with 12 bases lining up with TRBD2. The CDR3 contains 16 residues. V lost 5 bases, J lost 0 bases, and 3 bases stayed unmatched. CDR1 SEHNR and CDR2 FQNEAQ come from the germline V gene (reference sequence). CDR3 loop: CASSPGTSGSTDTQYF. The CDR3 region has the DNA TGTGCCAGCAGCCCCGGGACTAGCGGGAGCACAGATACGCAGTATTTT.

The chain has TRBV6-6 and TRBJ1-1, with unresolved D. Germline CDR1 is MNHNY and CDR2 is SVGAGI (reference sequence). The CDR3 loop spans 13 amino acids. V dropped 7 bases and J dropped 2 bases, with 11 bases sitting between them. CDR3 sequence reads: CASTPSSNTEAFF. The CDR3, as DNA: TGTGCCAGCACCCCTAGCAGTAACACTGAAGCTTTCTTT.

Of note for this clone: One end of the junction does not line up with germline, which may come from a read error. The J gene is TRBJ2-3, the V gene TRBV9; TRBD2 matches at 12 bases. The CDR3 has 15 amino acids. The germline CDR1 and CDR2 sequences are SGDLS and YYNGEE. This chain's CDR3 is CAGSALAGGGVTQYF. The CDR3 DNA reads TGTGCCGGCAGCGCCCTAGCGGGAGGGGGTGTTACGCAGTATTTT.